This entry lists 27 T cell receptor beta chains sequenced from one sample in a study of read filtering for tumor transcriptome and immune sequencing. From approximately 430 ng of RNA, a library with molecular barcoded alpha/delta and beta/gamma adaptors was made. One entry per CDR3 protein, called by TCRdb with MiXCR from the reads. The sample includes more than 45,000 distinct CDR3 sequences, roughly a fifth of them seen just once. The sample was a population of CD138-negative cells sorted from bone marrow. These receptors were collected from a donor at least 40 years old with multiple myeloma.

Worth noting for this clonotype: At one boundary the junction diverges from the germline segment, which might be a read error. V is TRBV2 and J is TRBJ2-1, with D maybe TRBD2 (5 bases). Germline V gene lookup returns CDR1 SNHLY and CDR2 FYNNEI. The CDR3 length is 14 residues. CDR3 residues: CASSVCLAGHDQFF. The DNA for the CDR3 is TGTGCCAGCAGTGTCTGTCTCGCGGGCCATGATCAGTTCTTC.

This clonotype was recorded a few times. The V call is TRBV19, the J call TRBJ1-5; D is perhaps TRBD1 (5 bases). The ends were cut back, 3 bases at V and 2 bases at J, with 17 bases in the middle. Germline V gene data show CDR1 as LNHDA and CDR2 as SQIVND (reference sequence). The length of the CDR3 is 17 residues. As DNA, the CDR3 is TGTGCCAGTAGTATGGAGAGGGGACGGGCAGGCAATCAGCCCCAGCATTTT. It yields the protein CASSMERGRAGNQPQHF.

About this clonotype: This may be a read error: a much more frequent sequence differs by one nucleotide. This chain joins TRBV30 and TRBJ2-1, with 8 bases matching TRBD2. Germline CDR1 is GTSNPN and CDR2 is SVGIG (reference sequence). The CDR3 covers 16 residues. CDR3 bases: TGTGCCTGGAGAAAAAAACTAGCGGACTCCTACAATGAGCAGTCCTTC. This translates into CAWRKKLADSYNEQSF. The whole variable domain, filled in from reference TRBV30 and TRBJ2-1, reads SQTIHQWPATLVQPVGSPLSLECTVEGTSNPNLYWYRQAAGRGLQLLFYSVGIGQISSEVPQNLSASRPQDRQFILSSKKLLLSDSGFYLCAWRKKLADSYNEQSFGPGTRLTVL.

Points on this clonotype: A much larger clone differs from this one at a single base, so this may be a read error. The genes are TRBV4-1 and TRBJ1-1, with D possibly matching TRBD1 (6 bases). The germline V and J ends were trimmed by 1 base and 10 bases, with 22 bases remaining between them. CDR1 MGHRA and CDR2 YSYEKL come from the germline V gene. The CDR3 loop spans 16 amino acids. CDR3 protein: CASSQVMVTGPWRAFF. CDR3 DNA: TGCGCCAGCAGCCAAGTTATGGTGACAGGTCCATGGCGAGCTTTCTTT.

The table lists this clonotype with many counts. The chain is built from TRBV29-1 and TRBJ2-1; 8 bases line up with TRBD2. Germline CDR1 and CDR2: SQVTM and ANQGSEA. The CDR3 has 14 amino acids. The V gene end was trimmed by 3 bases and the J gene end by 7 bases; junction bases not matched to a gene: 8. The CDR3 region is CSVDAGGERNEQFF. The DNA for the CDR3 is TGCAGCGTTGACGCGGGAGGCGAGAGGAATGAGCAGTTCTTC.

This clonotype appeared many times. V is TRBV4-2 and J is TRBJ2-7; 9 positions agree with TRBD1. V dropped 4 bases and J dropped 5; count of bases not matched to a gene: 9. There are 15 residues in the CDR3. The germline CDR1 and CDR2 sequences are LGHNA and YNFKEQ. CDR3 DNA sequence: TGTGCCAGCAGCCCTTTCGGACAGGGGAGAAACGAGCAGTACTTC. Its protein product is CASSPFGQGRNEQYF.

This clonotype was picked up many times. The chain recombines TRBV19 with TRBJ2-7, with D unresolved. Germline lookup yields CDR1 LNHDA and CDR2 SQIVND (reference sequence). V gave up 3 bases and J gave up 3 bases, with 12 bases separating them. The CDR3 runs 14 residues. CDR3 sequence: CASSIGPDNYEQYF. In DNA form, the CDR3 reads TGTGCCAGTAGTATCGGACCTGATAACTACGAGCAGTACTTC.

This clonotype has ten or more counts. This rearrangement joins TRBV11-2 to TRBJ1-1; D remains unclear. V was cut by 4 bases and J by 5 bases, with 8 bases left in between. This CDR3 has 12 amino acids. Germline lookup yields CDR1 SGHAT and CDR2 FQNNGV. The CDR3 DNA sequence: TGTGCCAGCAGCTCCCCTACGACTGAAGCTTTCTTT. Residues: CASSSPTTEAFF.

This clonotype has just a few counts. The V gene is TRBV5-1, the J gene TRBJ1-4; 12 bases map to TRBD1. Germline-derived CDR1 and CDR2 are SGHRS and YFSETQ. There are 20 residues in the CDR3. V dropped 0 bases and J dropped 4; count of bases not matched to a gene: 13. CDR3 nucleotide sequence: TGCGCCAGCAGCTTGGGGCCGGGACAGGGGGCCATAGCCGTTAATGAAAAACTGTTTTTT. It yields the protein CASSLGPGQGAIAVNEKLFF.

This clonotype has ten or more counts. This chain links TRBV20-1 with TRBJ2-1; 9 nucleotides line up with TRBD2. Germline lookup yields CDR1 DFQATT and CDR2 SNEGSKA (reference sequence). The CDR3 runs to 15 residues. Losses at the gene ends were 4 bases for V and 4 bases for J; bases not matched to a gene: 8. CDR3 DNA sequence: TGCAGTGCTACCAGACTAGCGGCGATATACAATGAGCAGTTCTTC. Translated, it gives CSATRLAAIYNEQFF.

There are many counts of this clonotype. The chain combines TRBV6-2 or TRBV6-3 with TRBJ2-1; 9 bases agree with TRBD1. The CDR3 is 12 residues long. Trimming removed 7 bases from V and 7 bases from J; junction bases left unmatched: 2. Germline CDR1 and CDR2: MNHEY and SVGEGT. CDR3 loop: CASKTGGNEQFF. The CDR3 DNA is TGTGCCAGCAAGACAGGGGGTAATGAGCAGTTCTTC.

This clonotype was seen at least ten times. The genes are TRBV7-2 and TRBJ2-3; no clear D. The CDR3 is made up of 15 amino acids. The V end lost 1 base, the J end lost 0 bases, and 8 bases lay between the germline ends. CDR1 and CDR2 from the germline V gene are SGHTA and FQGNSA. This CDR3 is CASSLEPGSTDTQYF. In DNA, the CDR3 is TGTGCCAGCAGCTTAGAACCCGGTAGCACAGATACGCAGTATTTT.

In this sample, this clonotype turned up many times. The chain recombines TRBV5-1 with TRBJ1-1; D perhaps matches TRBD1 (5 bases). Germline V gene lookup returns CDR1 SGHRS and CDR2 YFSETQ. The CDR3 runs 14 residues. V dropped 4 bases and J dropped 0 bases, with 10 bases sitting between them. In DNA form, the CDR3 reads TGCGCCAGCAGCAGGGGCCTTATGAACACTGAAGCTTTCTTT. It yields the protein CASSRGLMNTEAFF.

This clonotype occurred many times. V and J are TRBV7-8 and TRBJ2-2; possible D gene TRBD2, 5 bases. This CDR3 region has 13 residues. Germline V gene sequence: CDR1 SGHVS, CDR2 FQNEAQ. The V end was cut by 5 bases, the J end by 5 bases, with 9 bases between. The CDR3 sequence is CASSKLGTGELFF. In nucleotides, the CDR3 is TGTGCCAGCAGCAAACTAGGAACCGGGGAGCTGTTTTTT.

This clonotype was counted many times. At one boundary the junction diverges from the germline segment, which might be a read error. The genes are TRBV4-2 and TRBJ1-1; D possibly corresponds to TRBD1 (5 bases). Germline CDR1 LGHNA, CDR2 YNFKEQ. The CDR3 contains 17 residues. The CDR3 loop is CASSQYRIRDLNTEAFF. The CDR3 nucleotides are TGCGCCAGCAGCCAGTACAGAATTCGGGACCTGAACACTGAAGCTTTCTTT.

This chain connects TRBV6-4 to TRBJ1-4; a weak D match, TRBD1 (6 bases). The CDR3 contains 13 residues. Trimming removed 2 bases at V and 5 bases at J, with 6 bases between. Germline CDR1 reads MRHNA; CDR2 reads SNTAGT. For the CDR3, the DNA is TGTGCCAGCAGTGACGGACAGAATGAAAAACTGTTTTTT. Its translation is CASSDGQNEKLFF.

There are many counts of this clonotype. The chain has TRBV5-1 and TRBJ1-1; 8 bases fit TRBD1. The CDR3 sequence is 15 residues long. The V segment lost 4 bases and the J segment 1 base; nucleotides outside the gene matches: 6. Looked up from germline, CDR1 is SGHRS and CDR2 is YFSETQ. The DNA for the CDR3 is TGCGCCAGCAGCCCTGGACAGGGTTCGAACACTGAAGCTTTCTTT. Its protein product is CASSPGQGSNTEAFF.

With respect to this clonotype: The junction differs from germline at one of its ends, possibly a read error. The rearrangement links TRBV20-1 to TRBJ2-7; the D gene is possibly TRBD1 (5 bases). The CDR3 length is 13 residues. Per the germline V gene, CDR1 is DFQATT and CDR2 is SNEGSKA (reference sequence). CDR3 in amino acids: CSASKGVIDEQCF. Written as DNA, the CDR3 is TGCAGTGCTAGTAAAGGGGTAATCGATGAGCAGTGCTTC.

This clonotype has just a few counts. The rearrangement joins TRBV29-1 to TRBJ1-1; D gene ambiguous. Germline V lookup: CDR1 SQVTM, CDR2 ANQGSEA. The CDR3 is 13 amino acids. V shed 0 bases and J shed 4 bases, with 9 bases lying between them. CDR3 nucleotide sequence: TGCAGCGTTGAAGATAGTAGACGCACTGAAGCTTTCTTT. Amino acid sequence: CSVEDSRRTEAFF.

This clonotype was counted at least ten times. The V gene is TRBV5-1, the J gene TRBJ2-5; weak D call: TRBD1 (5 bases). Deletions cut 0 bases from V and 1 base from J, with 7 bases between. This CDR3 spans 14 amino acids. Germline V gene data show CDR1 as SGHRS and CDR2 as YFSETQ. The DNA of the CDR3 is TGCGCCAGCAGCTTGGGGGGCACCCAAGAGACCCAGTACTTC. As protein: CASSLGGTQETQYF.

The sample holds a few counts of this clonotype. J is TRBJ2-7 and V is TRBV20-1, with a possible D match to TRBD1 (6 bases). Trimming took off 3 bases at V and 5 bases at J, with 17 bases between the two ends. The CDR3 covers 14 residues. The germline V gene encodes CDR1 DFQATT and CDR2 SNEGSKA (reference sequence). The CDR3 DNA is TGCAGTGCTAGCGCGGGCGACAGGCGGCACGAGCAGTACTTC. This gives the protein CSASAGDRRHEQYF.

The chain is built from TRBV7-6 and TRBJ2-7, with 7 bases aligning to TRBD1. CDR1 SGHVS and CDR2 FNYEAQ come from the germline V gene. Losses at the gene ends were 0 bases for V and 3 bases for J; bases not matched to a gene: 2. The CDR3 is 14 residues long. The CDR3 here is CASSLAGQNYEQYF. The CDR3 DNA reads TGTGCCAGCAGCTTAGCGGGACAGAACTACGAGCAGTACTTC.

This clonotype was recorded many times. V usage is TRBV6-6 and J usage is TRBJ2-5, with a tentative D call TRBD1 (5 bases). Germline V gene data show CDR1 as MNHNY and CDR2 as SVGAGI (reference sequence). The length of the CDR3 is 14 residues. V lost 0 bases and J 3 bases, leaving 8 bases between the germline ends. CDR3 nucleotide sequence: TGTGCCAGCAGTTACTCGGGCAGGGAAGAGACCCAGTACTTC. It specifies CASSYSGREETQYF.

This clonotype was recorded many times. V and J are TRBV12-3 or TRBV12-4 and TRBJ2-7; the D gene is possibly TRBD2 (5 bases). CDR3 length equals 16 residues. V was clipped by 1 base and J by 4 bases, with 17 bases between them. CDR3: CASSLDSFFRDYEQYF. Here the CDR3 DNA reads TGTGCCAGCAGTTTAGACTCTTTCTTCCGGGATTACGAGCAGTACTTC.

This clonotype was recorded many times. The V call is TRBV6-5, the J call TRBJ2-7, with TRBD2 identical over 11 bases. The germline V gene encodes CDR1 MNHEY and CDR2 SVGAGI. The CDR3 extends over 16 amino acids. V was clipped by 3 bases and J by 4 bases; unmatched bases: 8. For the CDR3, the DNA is TGTGCCAGCAGTTATCGGCTGGGGACTAGCGGATACGAGCAGTACTTC. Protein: CASSYRLGTSGYEQYF.

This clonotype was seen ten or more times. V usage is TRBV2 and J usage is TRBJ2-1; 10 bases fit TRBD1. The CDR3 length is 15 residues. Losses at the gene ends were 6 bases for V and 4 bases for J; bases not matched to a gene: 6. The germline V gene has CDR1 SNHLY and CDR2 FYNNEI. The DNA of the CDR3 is TGTGCCAGCAGGACGGGACAGGGGCTTTACAATGAGCAGTTCTTC. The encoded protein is CASRTGQGLYNEQFF.

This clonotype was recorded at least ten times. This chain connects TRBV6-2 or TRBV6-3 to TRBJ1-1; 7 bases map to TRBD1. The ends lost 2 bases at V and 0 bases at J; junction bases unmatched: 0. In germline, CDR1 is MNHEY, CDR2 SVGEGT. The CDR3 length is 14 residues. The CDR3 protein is CASSYGQVNTEAFF. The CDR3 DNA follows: TGTGCCAGCAGTTACGGACAGGTGAACACTGAAGCTTTCTTT.